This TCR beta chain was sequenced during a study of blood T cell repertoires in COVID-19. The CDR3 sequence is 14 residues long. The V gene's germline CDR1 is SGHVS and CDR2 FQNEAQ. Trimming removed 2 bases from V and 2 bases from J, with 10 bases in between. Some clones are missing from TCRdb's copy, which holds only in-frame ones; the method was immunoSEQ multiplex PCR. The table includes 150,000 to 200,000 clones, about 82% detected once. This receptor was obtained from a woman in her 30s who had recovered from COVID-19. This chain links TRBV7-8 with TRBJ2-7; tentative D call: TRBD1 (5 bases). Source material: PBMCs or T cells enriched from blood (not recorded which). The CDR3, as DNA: TGTGCCAGCAGCTTACCGACAGAAACCTACGAGCAGTACTTC. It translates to CASSLPTETYEQYF.